The present T cell receptor (beta chain) was sequenced within a study of tumor-infiltrating lymphocytes in primary liver carcinoma. Points from the study as a whole: Significantly greater top-250-clone fractions characterized tumors relative to blood (p = 0.039).

The researchers produced TCR beta cDNA from approximately 550 ng total RNA with a constant-region primer. What produced the TCR beta libraries was three nested multiplex PCR rounds using slightly modified ARM-PCR. TRBV1-TRBV30 forward and Cbeta reverse primers drove the first two roughly 10-cycle rounds. MiXCR, run by TCRdb on the multiplex PCR reads, gives a single entry per CDR3 protein. The sample includes over 250,000 distinct CDR3 sequences, approximately 54% seen only once; the top ten take about 17%. Germline DNA was also extracted, and blood RNA derived from unsorted whole blood. Presurgery, around 3.9 milliliters of peripheral blood were collected. For this clonotype: Its antigen remains unknown.

The V end was cut by 7 bases, the J end by 6 bases, with 15 bases between. This CDR3 is 13 amino acids long. In germline, CDR1 is SEHNR, CDR2 FQNEAQ (reference sequence). The chain has TRBV7-9 and TRBJ1-1, with a weak D call TRBD1 (5 bases). The clonotype originates from a woman between 25 and 40 years old with primary liver carcinoma and hepatitis B virus infection. The sequenced sample was peripheral blood. The CDR3 bases are TGTGCCAGCACCCCGAGGCGGGGACCTGAAGCTTTCTTT. Translating it yields CASTPRRGPEAFF.